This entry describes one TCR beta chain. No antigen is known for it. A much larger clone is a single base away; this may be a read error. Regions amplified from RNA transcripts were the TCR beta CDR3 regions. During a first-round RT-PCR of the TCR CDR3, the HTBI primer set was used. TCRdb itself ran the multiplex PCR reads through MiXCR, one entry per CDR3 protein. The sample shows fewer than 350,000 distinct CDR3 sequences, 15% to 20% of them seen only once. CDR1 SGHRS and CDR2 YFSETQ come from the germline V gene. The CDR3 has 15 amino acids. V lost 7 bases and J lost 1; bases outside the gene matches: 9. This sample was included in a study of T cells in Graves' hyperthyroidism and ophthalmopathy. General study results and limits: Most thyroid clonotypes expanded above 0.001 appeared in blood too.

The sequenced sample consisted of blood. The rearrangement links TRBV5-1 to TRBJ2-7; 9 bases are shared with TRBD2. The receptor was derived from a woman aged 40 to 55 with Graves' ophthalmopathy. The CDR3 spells CASGEFLAGSYEQYF. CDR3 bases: TGCGCCAGCGGAGAATTTCTAGCGGGATCCTACGAGCAGTACTTC. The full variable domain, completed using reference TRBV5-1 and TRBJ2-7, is KAGVTQTPRYLIKTRGQQVTLSCSPISGHRSVSWYQQTPGQGLQFLFEYFSETQRNKGNFPGRFSGRQFSNSRSEMNVSTLELGDSALYLCASGEFLAGSYEQYFGPGTRLTVT.